This entry lists 19 T cell receptor beta chains sequenced from one sample in a study of blood T cell repertoires in COVID-19. Assay: immunoSEQ multiplex PCR; the TCRdb copy retains only in-frame clones and omits some. The sample lists 60,000 to 90,000 clones; roughly 84% were seen once. Input material: peripheral blood. The receptors stem from a man aged 50 to 60 with acute or convalescent COVID-19.

V and J are TRBV12-3 or TRBV12-4 and TRBJ1-2; D remains ambiguous. V was trimmed by 7 bases and J by 4 bases, leaving 7 bases between them. The CDR3 covers 11 residues. The CDR3 loop reads CASTFSYGYTF. CDR3 bases: TGTGCCAGCACCTTCAGCTATGGCTACACCTTC.

This clone was recorded only once. This chain links TRBV4-1 with TRBJ2-7; D gene unclear. The ends were cut back, 0 bases at V and 3 bases at J, with 12 bases in the middle. The germline V gene has CDR1 MGHRA and CDR2 YSYEKL. The CDR3 extends over 15 amino acids. The chain's CDR3 is CASSQDLGGYYEQYF. CDR3 nucleotides: TGCGCCAGCAGCCAAGATCTTGGCGGATACTACGAGCAGTACTTC.

The genes are TRBV11-2 and TRBJ2-1; 9 nucleotides match TRBD2. The CDR3 has 15 residues. The J segment lost 10 bases and the V segment lost 0 bases, leaving 7 bases of the junction unmatched. The V gene's germline CDR1 is SGHAT and CDR2 FQNNGV. CDR3 sequence reads: CASSLDWGSGREQFF. The DNA of the CDR3 is TGTGCCAGCAGCTTAGATTGGGGTAGCGGGAGAGAGCAGTTCTTC. The full variable domain, rest sourced from reference TRBV11-2 and TRBJ2-1, is EAGVAQSPRYKIIEKRQSVAFWCNPISGHATLYWYQQILGQGPKLLIQFQNNGVVDDSQLPKDRFSAERLKGVDSTLKIQPAKLEDSAVYLCASSLDWGSGREQFFGPGTRLTVL.

The V call is TRBV20-1, the J call TRBJ2-2; the match to TRBD1 covers 8 bases. Germline assignment: CDR1 DFQATT and CDR2 SNEGSKA (reference sequence). V shed 3 bases and J 5 bases; nucleotides not matched to a gene: 8. The CDR3 runs 15 residues. CDR3 coding DNA: TGCAGTGCTAGTTTCACAGGGGGTGGTACCGGGGAGCTGTTTTTT. Its translation: CSASFTGGGTGELFF.

DNA for the CDR3: TGTGCCAGCAGCCCAGGGGGCGTTAATGAAAAACTGTTTTTT. Protein sequence: CASSPGGVNEKLFF. The chain links TRBV7-2 to TRBJ1-4; TRBD1 agrees at 8 bases. From germline, CDR1 is SGHTA and CDR2 FQGNSA. The CDR3 length is 14 residues. The ends lost 5 bases at V and 4 bases at J; junction bases unmatched: 3.

Points on this clone: The junction departs from germline at one end; a sequencing error may be responsible. The chain uses TRBV3-1 (or the pseudogene TRBV3-2) and TRBJ1-2, with 7 bases lining up with TRBD1. Germline assignment: CDR1 LGHDT and CDR2 YNNKEL (reference sequence). CDR3 length: 11 amino acids. For the CDR3, the DNA is TGTGCCAGCAGCCAAGCGTGGGACAGCCGCTTC. It codes for CASSQAWDSRF.

Concerning this clone: Other DNA sequences in this sample translate to the same CDR3. The chain uses TRBV27 and TRBJ1-4, with a tentative D call TRBD1 (5 bases). The CDR3 has 13 residues. V dropped 5 bases and J dropped 4 bases, with 8 bases sitting between them. Germline CDR1 reads MNHEY; CDR2 reads SMNVEV (reference sequence). In nucleotides, the CDR3 is TGTGCCAGCAGTCTAAGGGGTAATGAAAAACTGTTTTTT. Protein sequence: CASSLRGNEKLFF.

The chain has TRBV28 and TRBJ2-7; 7 bases line up with TRBD1. The junction had 7 bases not matched to a gene; V was cut back by 8 bases and J by 0 bases. Per germline, CDR1 MDHEN and CDR2 SYDVKM. The CDR3 spans 14 residues. The CDR3 protein is CASYEGDSSYEQYF. The CDR3 DNA reads TGTGCCAGCTATGAGGGGGACAGCTCCTACGAGCAGTACTTC.

The chain couples TRBV3-1 (or the pseudogene TRBV3-2) to TRBJ2-1; 8 nucleotides agree with TRBD2. Losses at the gene ends were 3 bases for V and 1 base for J; bases not matched to a gene: 5. Germline V gene sequence: CDR1 LGHDT, CDR2 YNNKEL (reference sequence). The CDR3 consists of 16 residues. CDR3 sequence (DNA): TGTGCCAGCAGCCACTTTGCGGGGGGTTCCTACAATGAGCAGTTCTTC. As protein: CASSHFAGGSYNEQFF.

V usage is TRBV18 and J usage is TRBJ1-1; D unresolved. There are 15 residues in the CDR3. V lost 3 bases and J lost 4, with 15 bases in between. CDR1 KGHSH and CDR2 LQKENI come from the germline V gene. The CDR3 region is CASSPRTAEGTEAFF. In nucleotides, the CDR3 is TGTGCCAGCTCACCTAGGACTGCCGAGGGCACTGAAGCTTTCTTT.

The CDR3 here is CASSLLPVLDTQYF. The CDR3 DNA reads as TGCGCCAGCAGCTTGCTACCGGTTCTGGATACGCAGTATTTT. The J gene is TRBJ2-3, the V gene TRBV5-1; D call uncertain. In germline, CDR1 is SGHRS, CDR2 YFSETQ. V was shortened by 1 base and J by 6 bases, with 12 bases between the two germline ends. The CDR3 extends over 14 amino acids. Supplemented by reference TRBV5-1 and TRBJ2-3, the full variable domain reads KAGVTQTPRYLIKTRGQQVTLSCSPISGHRSVSWYQQTPGQGLQFLFEYFSETQRNKGNFPGRFSGRQFSNSRSEMNVSTLELGDSALYLCASSLLPVLDTQYFGPGTRLTVL.

This clone was recorded a few times. The chain joins TRBV29-1 to TRBJ2-5, with 11 bases fitting TRBD2. J lost 5 bases, V lost 4 bases, and 6 bases had no gene match. CDR1 SQVTM and CDR2 ANQGSEA come from the germline V gene. This CDR3 is 14 amino acids long. The CDR3 protein is CSVGLAGGRETQYF. CDR3 in DNA: TGCAGCGTTGGGTTAGCGGGGGGGCGGGAGACCCAGTACTTC.

The rearrangement uses TRBV11-2 and TRBJ2-1; no reliable D call. This CDR3 has 15 amino acids. The V gene's germline CDR1 is SGHAT and CDR2 FQNNGV. The germline V and J ends were trimmed by 0 bases and 0 bases, with 6 bases remaining between them. The CDR3 region is CASSLDFYSYNEQFF. Here the CDR3 DNA reads TGTGCCAGCAGCTTAGACTTCTACTCCTACAATGAGCAGTTCTTC. The full variable domain, with the rest looked up from reference TRBV11-2 and TRBJ2-1, is EAGVAQSPRYKIIEKRQSVAFWCNPISGHATLYWYQQILGQGPKLLIQFQNNGVVDDSQLPKDRFSAERLKGVDSTLKIQPAKLEDSAVYLCASSLDFYSYNEQFFGPGTRLTVL.

The chain couples TRBV7-2 to TRBJ1-4, with 12 positions matching TRBD1. CDR3 size: 17 residues. CDR1 and CDR2 (germline): SGHTA, FQGNSA. J lost 12 bases, V lost 3 bases, and 14 bases had no gene match. Written as DNA, the CDR3 is TGTGCCAGCAGCTTTTCCGGGGCCGGGACAGGGGGCTCCGAACTGTTTTTT. Its translation is CASSFSGAGTGGSELFF.

The rearrangement links TRBV4-1 to TRBJ1-1; TRBD1 aligns across 7 bases. The CDR3 has 18 residues. The ends lost 4 bases at V and 0 bases at J; junction bases unmatched: 14. Germline V lookup: CDR1 MGHRA, CDR2 YSYEKL. The CDR3 coding sequence is TGCGCCAGCAGCCCTATGACCGGCCAGGGGGAAATGAACACTGAAGCTTTCTTT. This gives the protein CASSPMTGQGEMNTEAFF.

This chain links TRBV6-5 with TRBJ1-5, with D tentatively TRBD1 (6 bases). CDR3 length: 13 amino acids. Per germline, CDR1 MNHEY and CDR2 SVGAGI. V lost 4 bases to trimming and J lost 5 bases, with 9 bases between them. This CDR3 is CASSSYRDQPQHF. CDR3 DNA: TGTGCCAGCAGTTCGTACAGGGATCAGCCCCAGCATTTT.

The chain uses TRBV19 and TRBJ2-1; 7 nucleotides align to TRBD2. CDR1 and CDR2 from the germline V gene are LNHDA and SQIVND (reference sequence). V shed 3 bases, J shed 10 bases, and the junction held 12 bases outside the gene matches. CDR3 length equals 15 residues. CDR3 DNA: TGTGCCAGTAGTATGGGTGGAGCGGGATTGGGCGAGCAGTTCTTC. As protein: CASSMGGAGLGEQFF. The full variable domain, its missing parts supplied by reference TRBV19 and TRBJ2-1, is DGGITQSPKYLFRKEGQNVTLSCEQNLNHDAMYWYRQDPGQGLRLIYYSQIVNDFQKGDIAEGYSVSREKKESFPLTVTSAQKNPTAFYLCASSMGGAGLGEQFFGPGTRLTVL.

The gene calls are TRBV3-1 (or the pseudogene TRBV3-2) and TRBJ1-2; 10 positions agree with TRBD1. CDR1 and CDR2 (germline): LGHDT, YNNKEL (reference sequence). The CDR3 extends over 16 amino acids. Trimming at V came to 3 bases and at J to 4 bases, leaving 8 bases not matched to a gene. The CDR3 region is CASSHSGQGEFYGYTF. CDR3 sequence (DNA): TGTGCCAGCAGCCATTCCGGACAGGGGGAATTCTATGGCTACACCTTC.

CDR3 nucleotide sequence: TGCAGCGTTGATAAGGGGGTGAGCACCGGGGAGCTGTTTTTT. Translation: CSVDKGVSTGELFF. This chain connects TRBV29-1 to TRBJ2-2; D may be TRBD1 (6 bases). V was shortened by 3 bases and J by 4 bases, with 12 bases between the two germline ends. Germline CDR1 reads SQVTM; CDR2 reads ANQGSEA. The CDR3 sequence is 14 residues long.